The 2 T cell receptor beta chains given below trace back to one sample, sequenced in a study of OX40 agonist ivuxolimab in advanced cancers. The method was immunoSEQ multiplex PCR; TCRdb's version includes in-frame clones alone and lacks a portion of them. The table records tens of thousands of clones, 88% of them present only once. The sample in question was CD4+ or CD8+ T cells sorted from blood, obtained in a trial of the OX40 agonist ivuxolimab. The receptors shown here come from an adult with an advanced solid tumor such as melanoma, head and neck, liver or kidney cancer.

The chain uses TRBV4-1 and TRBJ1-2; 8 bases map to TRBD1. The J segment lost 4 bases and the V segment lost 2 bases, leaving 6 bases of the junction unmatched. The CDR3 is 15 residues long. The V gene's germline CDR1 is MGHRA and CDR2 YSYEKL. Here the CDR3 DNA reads TGCGCCAGCAGCCAATCCCGGACAGGGCTCTATGGCTACACCTTC. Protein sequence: CASSQSRTGLYGYTF.

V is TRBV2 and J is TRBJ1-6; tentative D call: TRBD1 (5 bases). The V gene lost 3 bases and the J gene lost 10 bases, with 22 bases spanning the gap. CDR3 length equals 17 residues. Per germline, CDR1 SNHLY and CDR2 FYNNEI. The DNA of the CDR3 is TGTGCCAGCAGTGACCTTCTCGAGGAGGGGCTAGGGTCACCCCTCCACTTT. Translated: CASSDLLEEGLGSPLHF.